The 18 T cell receptor beta chains presented below share a single source sample, sequenced in a study of blood T cell repertoires in COVID-19 (dated by TCRdb to 2018 to 2021). The library was obtained by the immunoSEQ multiplex PCR assay. TCRdb obtained this table from immuneACCESS and retained in-frame rearrangements with V and J assigned. These tables miss some clones; where compared with another copy, unresolved V genes account for less than half of the shortfall, and the remainder is unexplained. For this sample the table gives about 210,000 clones, of which about 84% were detected only once. The top ten clones comprise about 8.3% of the sample. Sequenced material: peripheral blood. The receptors shown here come from an elderly woman with COVID-19, enrolled during active disease.

This clone was seen just once. This rearrangement joins TRBV6-2 or TRBV6-3 to TRBJ2-7, with 8 bases matching TRBD1. Per germline, CDR1 MNHEY and CDR2 SVGEGT. The CDR3 extends over 16 amino acids. With V trimmed by 6 bases and J by 4 bases, 14 bases remained unmatched. The CDR3 nucleotides read TGTGCCAGCAGCCCTGGACAGGGTTTGATGGGGTACGAGCAGTACTTC. Protein product: CASSPGQGLMGYEQYF.

This clone was seen once. This sequence joins TRBV18 and TRBJ2-5; a possible D gene is TRBD1 (6 bases). The length of the CDR3 is 17 residues. Trimming stripped 3 bases from V and 2 bases from J, with 19 bases between. The germline CDR1 and CDR2 sequences are KGHSH and LQKENI. The CDR3 nucleotides read TGTGCCAGCTCACCCCCGGTGCGGACAGCTACTCAAGAGACCCAGTACTTC. This gives the protein CASSPPVRTATQETQYF.

V usage is TRBV19 and J usage is TRBJ2-3, with D perhaps matching TRBD1 (5 bases). Per the germline V gene, CDR1 is LNHDA and CDR2 is SQIVND (reference sequence). The CDR3 runs to 14 residues. Between the trimmed V and J ends, which lost 6 bases and 3 bases, there was a span of 13 bases. DNA for the CDR3: TGTGCCAGTAGCGACAGAGGAGAAACAGATACGCAGTATTTT. Its translation: CASSDRGETDTQYF.

The J gene is TRBJ1-5, the V gene TRBV19, with 9 nucleotides matching TRBD1. From germline, CDR1 is LNHDA and CDR2 SQIVND (reference sequence). Germline trimming cut 5 bases from V and 6 bases from J; bases unmatched to any gene: 5. The CDR3 sequence is 14 residues long. CDR3 region: CASSSHRGLQPQHF. The CDR3 coding sequence is TGTGCCAGTAGTTCACACAGGGGGCTTCAGCCCCAGCATTTT.

CDR3 nucleotide sequence: TGTGCCAGCAGCTTAGGGTGGTCGGCAGGGGAAGAGACCCAGTACTTC. This gives the protein CASSLGWSAGEETQYF. The chain recombines TRBV7-3 with TRBJ2-5, with D tentatively TRBD1 (6 bases). Germline CDR1 is SGHTA and CDR2 is FQGTGA. The CDR3 extends over 16 amino acids. Trimming took 2 bases from V and 3 from J, leaving 16 bases between them.

The rearrangement uses TRBV11-3 and TRBJ2-5; no reliable D call. The CDR3 is 15 residues long. Germline V gene sequence: CDR1 SGHNT, CDR2 YENEEA. V lost 1 base and J 4 bases, leaving 13 bases between the germline ends. The CDR3 region is CASSLGATNLETQYF. DNA for the CDR3: TGTGCCAGCAGCTTAGGAGCTACTAACCTAGAGACCCAGTACTTC.

This chain uses TRBV7-2 with TRBJ1-4; TRBD1 matches 9 bases. Germline CDR1 reads SGHTA; CDR2 reads FQGNSA. J gave up 0 bases and V 4 bases, and 12 bases lay outside the gene matches. The CDR3 consists of 19 residues. The CDR3 protein is CASSSPPGTGLATNEKLFF. The CDR3 region has the DNA TGTGCCAGCAGCTCCCCTCCCGGGACAGGGTTGGCAACTAATGAAAAACTGTTTTTT.

Concerning this clone itself: At one end the junction does not follow the germline gene, possibly because of a read error. Distinct nucleotide sequences in the sample also encode this CDR3. V gene TRBV7-7 combines with J gene TRBJ2-5; 8 nucleotides match TRBD2. Germline V CDR1 and CDR2: SSHAT, FNYEAQ (reference sequence). This CDR3 has 16 residues. CDR3 residues: CASSLTGAQREETQYF. DNA of the CDR3: TGTGCTAGCAGCTTAACGGGGGCTCAGCGGGAGGAGACCCAGTACTTC.

The rearrangement uses TRBV7-8 and TRBJ2-1, with D maybe TRBD2 (5 bases). The germline CDR1 and CDR2 sequences are SGHVS and FQNEAQ. The CDR3 has 16 amino acids. With 1 base removed from V and 2 bases from J, the gap between germline ends came to 12 bases. This CDR3 reads CASSLGLGRAYNEQFF. The CDR3 nucleotides read TGTGCCAGCAGCTTAGGATTGGGGAGAGCCTACAATGAGCAGTTCTTC.

V usage is TRBV9 and J usage is TRBJ1-5; 8 bases match TRBD1. This CDR3 region has 15 residues. From germline, CDR1 is SGDLS and CDR2 YYNGEE. V lost 0 bases and J lost 7; bases outside the gene matches: 6. The CDR3 spells CASSVGTGLRQPQHF. The CDR3 nucleotides read TGTGCCAGCAGCGTAGGGACAGGGCTGAGGCAGCCCCAGCATTTT. Full variable domain (remainder filled in from reference TRBV9 and TRBJ1-5): DSGVTQTPKHLITATGQRVTLRCSPRSGDLSVYWYQQSLDQGLQFLIQYYNGEERAKGNILERFSAQQFPDLHSELNLSSLELGDSALYFCASSVGTGLRQPQHFGDGTRLSIL.

The chain has TRBV11-1 and TRBJ1-4, with D unresolved. Looked up from germline, CDR1 is SGHAT and CDR2 is FQDESV (reference sequence). Trimming left V 5 bases short and J 3 bases short, with 16 bases between. CDR3 size: 16 residues. DNA for the CDR3: TGTGCCAGCAGCCGGGCCGGGGATGAGGCTAATGAAAAACTGTTTTTT. This sequence encodes CASSRAGDEANEKLFF.

This chain connects TRBV27 to TRBJ1-1; 7 nucleotides line up with TRBD1. Looked up from germline, CDR1 is MNHEY and CDR2 is SMNVEV (reference sequence). Trimming took 3 bases from V and 7 from J; bases not matched to a gene: 5. The CDR3 is 13 amino acids. The DNA of the CDR3 is TGTGCCAGCAGTTTTTACAGGGGAGTTGAAGCTTTCTTT. It encodes CASSFYRGVEAFF.

V is TRBV10-3 and J is TRBJ2-2, with TRBD2 identical over 7 bases. The junction had 13 bases not matched to a gene; V was cut back by 6 bases and J by 0 bases. The germline V gene has CDR1 ENHRY and CDR2 SYGVKD. The CDR3 is 18 residues long. In DNA, the CDR3 is TGTGCCATCAGAAACACTAATCGAAGCGGGGCGAACACCGGGGAGCTGTTTTTT. It yields the protein CAIRNTNRSGANTGELFF.

V and J are TRBV28 and TRBJ1-6; tentatively, D is TRBD1 (6 bases). The CDR3 loop spans 14 amino acids. The germline V gene encodes CDR1 MDHEN and CDR2 SYDVKM. The ends were cut back, 6 bases at V and 9 bases at J, with 15 bases in the middle. The CDR3 DNA is TGTGCCAGCAGGCAGGCAGGGGATGCTTCACCCCTCCACTTT. Translation gives CASRQAGDASPLHF.

The CDR3 coding sequence is TGTGCCAGCAGTTCGGGGGGCGCATCCCCCTACGAGCAGTACTTC. Its protein is CASSSGGASPYEQYF. The chain links TRBV28 to TRBJ2-7; the D gene is possibly TRBD2 (7 bases). The CDR3 is 15 amino acids. The V end was cut by 4 bases, the J end by 2 bases, with 15 bases between. Germline V lookup: CDR1 MDHEN, CDR2 SYDVKM.

The chain combines TRBV19 with TRBJ1-5, with TRBD1 matching 7 bases. CDR1 and CDR2 (germline): LNHDA, SQIVND (reference sequence). V lost 4 bases to trimming and J lost 7 bases; unmatched junction nucleotides: 4. The CDR3 has 13 amino acids. The CDR3 spells CASSRQGFQPQHF. The CDR3 DNA reads TGTGCCAGTAGTAGACAGGGTTTCCAGCCCCAGCATTTT.

The chain employs TRBV2 and TRBJ1-4; TRBD1 might be the D (6 bases). Trimming pared 4 bases from V and 8 bases from J, leaving 11 bases between. The CDR3 is 13 amino acids. CDR1 is SNHLY, CDR2 FYNNEI, per germline. The chain's CDR3 is CASSADRTEKLFF. Written as DNA, the CDR3 is TGTGCCAGCAGTGCTGACAGGACCGAAAAACTGTTTTTT.

The chain has TRBV27 and TRBJ2-7; tentative D call: TRBD2 (6 bases). V lost 5 bases, J lost 3 bases, and 17 bases lay in between. The germline V gene encodes CDR1 MNHEY and CDR2 SMNVEV (reference sequence). The CDR3 extends over 15 amino acids. Here the CDR3 reads CASSREYRDFYEQYF. The CDR3 nucleotides read TGTGCCAGCAGTAGGGAATACCGGGACTTCTACGAGCAGTACTTC.